This is a list of T cell receptor beta chains from one sample in a study of identical twins. TCRdb fed the 5' RACE reads into MiXCR, producing one record per CDR3 protein. The top ten hold roughly 4% of the sample, which has over 600,000 distinct CDR3 sequences, 21% seen once. This same sample was also part of a study on T cells expressing NK-cell markers.

Sequencing used PBMCs. The receptors come from a woman aged 18-35 years in good health. CDR3s include the opening cysteine and the closing phenylalanine or tryptophan. The D gene is left open where the match is weak. Part of the rows lack a size; the others show once, few, many or a class for expanded clones.

D	V	length	J	size	DNA	CDR3
.	TRBV6-1	14	TRBJ2-5	.	TGTGCCAGCAGCTGGGACTTGGGGGTAGAGACCCAGTACTTC	CASSWDLGVETQYF
.	TRBV29-1	14	TRBJ2-1	many	TGCAGCGGACGACAGTGGGGCTTTGACGGTGAGCAGTTCTTC	CSGRQWGFDGEQFF
.	TRBV9	12	TRBJ2-3	.	TGTGCCAGCACGTCGGGCACAGATACGCAGTATTTT	CASTSGTDTQYF
.	TRBV12-3/TRBV12-4	11	TRBJ2-3	.	TGTGCCAGTATTGGGGCTAATACGCAGTATTTT	CASIGANTQYF
TRBD1	TRBV20-1	17	TRBJ1-4	few	TGCAGTGCTAGAGATCTTAAGGGCAGGGGGCAAGGAGAAAAACTGTTTTTT	CSARDLKGRGQGEKLFF
.	TRBV20-1	12	TRBJ2-7	.	TGCAGTGCGGTGGGATCCGCCTACGAGCAGTACTTC	CSAVGSAYEQYF
.	TRBV20-1	17	TRBJ2-3	few	TGCAGTGCTAGAGTTATTGGTCAGGCGGTTAGCACAGATACGCAGTATTTT	CSARVIGQAVSTDTQYF
.	TRBV7-9	11	TRBJ2-1	.	TGTGCCCATGTGGTGGGGAATGAGCAGTTCTTC	CAHVVGNEQFF
TRBD2	TRBV6-5	14	TRBJ2-7	.	TGTGCCAGCAGTTCCCGGACTAGCGGGGACGAGCAGTACTTC	CASSSRTSGDEQYF
TRBD1	TRBV24-1	16	TRBJ2-5	few	TGTGCCACCAGTGATACACGACAGGGGTCAGGAGAGACCCAGTACTTC	CATSDTRQGSGETQYF
TRBD1	TRBV20-1	15	TRBJ1-2	.	TGCAGTGCTAGAGATCGGGCAAAGGGGGCCCATGGCTACACCTTC	CSARDRAKGAHGYTF
.	TRBV5-1	14	TRBJ2-7	many	TGCGCCAGCAGCTTGAGGCAGGGTTACTACGAGCAGTACTTC	CASSLRQGYYEQYF
.	TRBV10-3	14	TRBJ2-5	once	TGTGCCATCAGTGGAACTACCGCGGGGGAGACCCAGTACTTC	CAISGTTAGETQYF
TRBD2	TRBV7-8	18	TRBJ2-3	.	TGTGCCAGCAGCTTCCCAAGACTAGCGGGGGGTGGCCCAGATACGCAGTATTTT	CASSFPRLAGGGPDTQYF
.	TRBV7-2	13	TRBJ2-1	.	TGTGCCAGCAGCTTCTACTTCCACAATGAGCAGTTCTTC	CASSFYFHNEQFF
TRBD2	TRBV20-1	16	TRBJ2-3	.	TGCAGTGCGCACACCCGAGCGGGGGGGCTTCCAGATACGCAGTATTTT	CSAHTRAGGLPDTQYF
TRBD1	TRBV10-3	16	TRBJ1-5	.	TGTGCCATCAGTGAGTACAGGGGTGACGGCAATCAGCCCCAGCATTTT	CAISEYRGDGNQPQHF
TRBD1	TRBV10-3	13	TRBJ2-1	few	TGTGCCACTCACCCGCAGGGGGCGGATGAGCAGTTCTTC	CATHPQGADEQFF
.	TRBV5-1	14	TRBJ1-2	.	TGCGCCAGCAGCGCCGGACAGACTAACTATGGCTACACCTTC	CASSAGQTNYGYTF
.	TRBV10-3	11	TRBJ1-1	many	TGTGCCATCAGGCAGGACACTGAAGCTTTCTTT	CAIRQDTEAFF
.	TRBV5-1	15	TRBJ2-5	.	TGCGCCAGCAGCTTGGTGGGCTTCAGGGGAGAGACCCAGTACTTC	CASSLVGFRGETQYF
.	TRBV12-3/TRBV12-4	13	TRBJ1-5	many	TGTGCCAGCAGCCTAGGATGGGGTCAGCCCCAGCATTTT	CASSLGWGQPQHF
TRBD1	TRBV5-1	16	TRBJ2-2	once	TGCGCCAGCAGCTTGAGTAGGGGGCAGAAGTCCGGGGAGCTGTTTTTT	CASSLSRGQKSGELFF
TRBD1	TRBV20-1	13	TRBJ1-1	few	TGCAGTGCTAGGAGCACAGGGGGCACTGAAGCTTTCTTT	CSARSTGGTEAFF
TRBD2	TRBV11-2	17	TRBJ2-1	many	TGTGCCAGCAGCTTAAGACTAGCGGGAGAGGTGGGCAATGAGCAGTTCTTC	CASSLRLAGEVGNEQFF
TRBD2	TRBV12-3/TRBV12-4	18	TRBJ2-1	.	TGTGCCAGCAGTTCGGGACTAGCGGGGGGGCCTTACTACAATGAGCAGTTCTTC	CASSSGLAGGPYYNEQFF
.	TRBV10-3	13	TRBJ2-7	.	TGTGCCATCAGTGAGCAGGGACGCTACGAGCAGTACTTC	CAISEQGRYEQYF
TRBD2	TRBV5-1	15	TRBJ2-1	many	TGCGCCAGCAGCACGGCTAGCGGACCCTACAATGAGCAGTTCTTC	CASSTASGPYNEQFF
.	TRBV20-1	15	TRBJ2-7	.	TGCAGTGCTAGAGATCGCCGGGGGAGCTCCTACGAGCAGTACTTC	CSARDRRGSSYEQYF
.	TRBV24-1	12	TRBJ2-1	few	TGTGCCACCAGTGATTTGGGAGGTGAGCAGTTCTTC	CATSDLGGEQFF
TRBD1	TRBV20-1	15	TRBJ2-7	many	TGCAGTGCCCAACGGGTCGGGACAGGCACCTACGAGCAGTACTTC	CSAQRVGTGTYEQYF
.	TRBV6-1	16	TRBJ2-7	few	TGTGCCAGCAGTGAAGGGCCGGCGGTGCTTACCTACGAGCAGTACTTC	CASSEGPAVLTYEQYF
TRBD2	TRBV20-1	19	TRBJ2-7	.	TGCAGTGCTAGAGATGGCTGGCGGGGGGCTTCCAGGAGCTCCTACGAGCAGTACTTC	CSARDGWRGASRSSYEQYF
TRBD2	TRBV12-3/TRBV12-4	14	TRBJ2-3	.	TGTGCCACCAGACTAGCGCTTAGCACAGATACGCAGTATTTT	CATRLALSTDTQYF